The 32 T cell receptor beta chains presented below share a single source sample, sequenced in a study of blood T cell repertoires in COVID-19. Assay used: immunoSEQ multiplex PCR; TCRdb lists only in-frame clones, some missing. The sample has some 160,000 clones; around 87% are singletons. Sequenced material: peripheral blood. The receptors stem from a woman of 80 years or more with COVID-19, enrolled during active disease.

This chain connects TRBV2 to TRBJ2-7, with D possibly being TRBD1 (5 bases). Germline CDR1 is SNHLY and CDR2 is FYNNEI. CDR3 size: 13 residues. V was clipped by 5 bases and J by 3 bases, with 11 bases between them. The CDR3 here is CASSRQSNYEQYF. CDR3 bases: TGTGCCAGCAGTCGACAGTCTAACTACGAGCAGTACTTC.

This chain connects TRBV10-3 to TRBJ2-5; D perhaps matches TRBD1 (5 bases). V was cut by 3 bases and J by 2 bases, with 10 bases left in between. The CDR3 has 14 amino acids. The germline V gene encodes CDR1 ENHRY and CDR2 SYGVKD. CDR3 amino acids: CAISDSDRQETQYF. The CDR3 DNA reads TGTGCCATCAGTGATTCTGACAGACAAGAGACCCAGTACTTC.

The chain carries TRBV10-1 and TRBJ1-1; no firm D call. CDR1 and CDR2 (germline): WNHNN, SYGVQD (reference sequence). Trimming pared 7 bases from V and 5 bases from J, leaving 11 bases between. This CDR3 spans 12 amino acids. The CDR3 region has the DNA TGCGCCAGCACGTCCGCGGTAACTGAAGCTTTCTTT. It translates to CASTSAVTEAFF.

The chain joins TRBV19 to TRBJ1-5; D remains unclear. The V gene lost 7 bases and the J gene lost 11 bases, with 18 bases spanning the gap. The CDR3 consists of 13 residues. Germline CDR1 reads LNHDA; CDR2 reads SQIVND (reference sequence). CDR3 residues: CASTTRLGQSQHF. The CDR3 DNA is TGTGCCAGTACTACCAGGTTGGGCCAGTCCCAGCATTTT.

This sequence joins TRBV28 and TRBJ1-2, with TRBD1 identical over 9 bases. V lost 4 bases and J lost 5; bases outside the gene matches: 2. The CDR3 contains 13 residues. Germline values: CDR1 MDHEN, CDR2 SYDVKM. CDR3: CASSWDRVYGYTF. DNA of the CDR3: TGTGCCAGCAGTTGGGACAGGGTTTATGGCTACACCTTC.

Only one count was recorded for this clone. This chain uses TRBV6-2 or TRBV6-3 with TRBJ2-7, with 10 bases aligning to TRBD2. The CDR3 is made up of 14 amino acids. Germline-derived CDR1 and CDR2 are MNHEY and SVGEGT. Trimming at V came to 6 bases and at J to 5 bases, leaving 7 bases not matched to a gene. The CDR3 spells CASSLAGVIHEQYF. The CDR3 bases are TGTGCCAGCAGCCTAGCGGGAGTAATCCACGAGCAGTACTTC.

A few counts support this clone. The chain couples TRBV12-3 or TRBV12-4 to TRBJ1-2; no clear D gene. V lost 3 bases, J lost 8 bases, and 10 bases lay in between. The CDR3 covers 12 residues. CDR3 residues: CASSLMEGGYTF. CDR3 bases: TGTGCCAGCAGTTTGATGGAGGGCGGCTACACCTTC.

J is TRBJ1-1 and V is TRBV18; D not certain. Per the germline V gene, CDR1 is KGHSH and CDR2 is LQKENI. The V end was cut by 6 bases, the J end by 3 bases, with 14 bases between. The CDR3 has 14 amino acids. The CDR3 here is CASSDRTGDTEAFF. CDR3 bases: TGTGCCAGCTCCGACCGGACCGGGGACACTGAAGCTTTCTTT.

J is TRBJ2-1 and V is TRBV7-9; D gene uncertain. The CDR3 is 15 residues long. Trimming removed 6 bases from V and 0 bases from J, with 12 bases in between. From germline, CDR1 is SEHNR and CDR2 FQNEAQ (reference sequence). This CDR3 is CASRLTESSYNEQFF. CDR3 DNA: TGTGCCAGCAGGCTTACTGAGAGCTCCTACAATGAGCAGTTCTTC.

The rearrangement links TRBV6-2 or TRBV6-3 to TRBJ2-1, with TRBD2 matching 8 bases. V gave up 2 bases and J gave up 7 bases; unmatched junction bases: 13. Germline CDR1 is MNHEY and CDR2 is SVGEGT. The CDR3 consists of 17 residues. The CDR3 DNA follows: TGTGCCAGCAGTTACGGGGGGATAGCGGGACGTGGGAATGAGCAGTTCTTC. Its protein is CASSYGGIAGRGNEQFF.

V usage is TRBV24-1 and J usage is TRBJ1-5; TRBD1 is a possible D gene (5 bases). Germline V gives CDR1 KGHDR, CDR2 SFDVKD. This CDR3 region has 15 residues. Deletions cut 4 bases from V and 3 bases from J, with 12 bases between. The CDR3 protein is CATSEGGVDNQPQHF. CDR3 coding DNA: TGTGCCACCAGTGAGGGGGGGGTTGACAATCAGCCCCAGCATTTT.

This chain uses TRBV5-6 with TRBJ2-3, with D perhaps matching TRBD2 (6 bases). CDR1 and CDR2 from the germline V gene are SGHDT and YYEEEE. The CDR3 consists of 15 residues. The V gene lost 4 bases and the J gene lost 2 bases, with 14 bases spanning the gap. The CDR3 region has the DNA TGTGCCAGCAGCCGAATGGGGGGTTCCACAGATACGCAGTATTTT. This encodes CASSRMGGSTDTQYF.

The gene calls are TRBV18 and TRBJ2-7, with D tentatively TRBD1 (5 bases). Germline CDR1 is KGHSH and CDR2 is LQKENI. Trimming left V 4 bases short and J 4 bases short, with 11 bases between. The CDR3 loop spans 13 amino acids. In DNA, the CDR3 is TGTGCCAGCTCACAAGGGGCAGATTACGAGCAGTACTTC. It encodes CASSQGADYEQYF.

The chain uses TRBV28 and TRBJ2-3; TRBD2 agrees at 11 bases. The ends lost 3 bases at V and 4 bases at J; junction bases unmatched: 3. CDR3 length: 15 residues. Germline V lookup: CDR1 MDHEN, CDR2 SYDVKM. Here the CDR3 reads CASSLVAGGSDTQYF. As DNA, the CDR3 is TGTGCCAGCAGTTTGGTAGCGGGAGGGTCAGATACGCAGTATTTT.

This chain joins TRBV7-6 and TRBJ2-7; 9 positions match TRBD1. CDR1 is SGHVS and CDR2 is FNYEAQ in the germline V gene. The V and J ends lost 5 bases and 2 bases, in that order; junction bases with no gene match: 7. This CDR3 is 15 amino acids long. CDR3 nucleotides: TGTGCCAGCAGCCTAGGGGACAGGGAACCCTACGAGCAGTACTTC. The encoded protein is CASSLGDREPYEQYF.

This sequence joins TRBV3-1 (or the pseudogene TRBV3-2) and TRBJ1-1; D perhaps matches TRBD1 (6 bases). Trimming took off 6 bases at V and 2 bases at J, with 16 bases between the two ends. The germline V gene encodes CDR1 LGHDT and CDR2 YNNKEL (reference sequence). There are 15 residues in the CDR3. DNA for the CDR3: TGTGCCAGCAGAGGTCGGGGGGCCAGAAACACTGAAGCTTTCTTT. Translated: CASRGRGARNTEAFF.

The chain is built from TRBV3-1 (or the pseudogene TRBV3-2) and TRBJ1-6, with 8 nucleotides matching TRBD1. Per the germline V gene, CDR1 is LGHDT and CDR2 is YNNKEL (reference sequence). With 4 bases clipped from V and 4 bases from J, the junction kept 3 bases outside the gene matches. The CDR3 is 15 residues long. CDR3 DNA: TGTGCCAGCAGCCTCCGGGACAGGTATAATTCACCCCTCCACTTT. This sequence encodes CASSLRDRYNSPLHF.

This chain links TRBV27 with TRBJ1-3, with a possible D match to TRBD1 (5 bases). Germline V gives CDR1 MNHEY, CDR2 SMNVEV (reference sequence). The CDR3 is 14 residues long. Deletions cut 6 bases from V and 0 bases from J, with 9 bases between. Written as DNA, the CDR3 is TGTGCCAGCAGGCGGGGGGGCTCTGGAAACACCATATATTTT. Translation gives CASRRGGSGNTIYF.

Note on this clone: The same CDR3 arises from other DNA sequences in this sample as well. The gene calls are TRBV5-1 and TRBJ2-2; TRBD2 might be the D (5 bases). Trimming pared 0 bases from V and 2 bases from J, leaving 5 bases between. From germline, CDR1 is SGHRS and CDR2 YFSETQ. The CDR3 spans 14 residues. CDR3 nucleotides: TGCGCCAGCAGCTTGGCGGGAAACACCGGGGAGCTGTTTTTT. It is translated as CASSLAGNTGELFF. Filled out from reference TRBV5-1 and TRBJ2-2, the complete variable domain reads KAGVTQTPRYLIKTRGQQVTLSCSPISGHRSVSWYQQTPGQGLQFLFEYFSETQRNKGNFPGRFSGRQFSNSRSEMNVSTLELGDSALYLCASSLAGNTGELFFGEGSRLTVL.

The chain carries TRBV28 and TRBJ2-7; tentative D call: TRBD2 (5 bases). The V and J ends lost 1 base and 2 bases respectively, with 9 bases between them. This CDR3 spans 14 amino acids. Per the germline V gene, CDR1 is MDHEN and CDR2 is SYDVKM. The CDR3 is CASSLSTGTYEQYF. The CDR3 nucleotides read TGTGCCAGCAGTTTATCGACGGGGACCTACGAGCAGTACTTC.

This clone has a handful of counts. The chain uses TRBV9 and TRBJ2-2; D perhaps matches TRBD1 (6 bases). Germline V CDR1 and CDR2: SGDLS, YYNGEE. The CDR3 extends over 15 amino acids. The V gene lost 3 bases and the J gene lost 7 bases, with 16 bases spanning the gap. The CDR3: CASSGTTGYDGELFF. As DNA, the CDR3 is TGTGCCAGCAGCGGAACCACAGGGTACGACGGGGAGCTGTTTTTT. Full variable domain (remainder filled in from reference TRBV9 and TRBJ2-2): DSGVTQTPKHLITATGQRVTLRCSPRSGDLSVYWYQQSLDQGLQFLIQYYNGEERAKGNILERFSAQQFPDLHSELNLSSLELGDSALYFCASSGTTGYDGELFFGEGSRLTVL.

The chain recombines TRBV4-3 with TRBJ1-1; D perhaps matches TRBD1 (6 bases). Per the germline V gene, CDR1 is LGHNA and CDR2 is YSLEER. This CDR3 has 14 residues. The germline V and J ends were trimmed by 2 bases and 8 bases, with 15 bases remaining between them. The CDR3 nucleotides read TGCGCCAGCAGCCAATCCGGGGGGGGCAGGGAAGCTTTCTTT. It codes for CASSQSGGGREAFF.

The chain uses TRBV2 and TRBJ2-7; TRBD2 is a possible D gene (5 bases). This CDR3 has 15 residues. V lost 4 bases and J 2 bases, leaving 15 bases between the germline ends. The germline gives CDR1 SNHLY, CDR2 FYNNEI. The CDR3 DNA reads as TGTGCCAGCAGTGGTATCCAGCGGACCACCTACGAGCAGTACTTC. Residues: CASSGIQRTTYEQYF.

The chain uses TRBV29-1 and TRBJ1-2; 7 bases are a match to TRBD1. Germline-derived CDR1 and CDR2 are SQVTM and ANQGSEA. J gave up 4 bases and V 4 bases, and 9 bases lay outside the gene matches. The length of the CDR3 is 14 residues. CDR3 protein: CSVGPTGTGYGYTF. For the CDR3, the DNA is TGCAGCGTTGGCCCGACAGGGACCGGCTATGGCTACACCTTC.

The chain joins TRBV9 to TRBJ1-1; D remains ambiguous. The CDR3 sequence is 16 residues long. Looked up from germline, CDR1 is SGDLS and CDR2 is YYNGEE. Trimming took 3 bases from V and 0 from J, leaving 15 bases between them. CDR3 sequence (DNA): TGTGCCAGCAGCGCGGATCCCTTCGGAGTGAACACTGAAGCTTTCTTT. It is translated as CASSADPFGVNTEAFF.

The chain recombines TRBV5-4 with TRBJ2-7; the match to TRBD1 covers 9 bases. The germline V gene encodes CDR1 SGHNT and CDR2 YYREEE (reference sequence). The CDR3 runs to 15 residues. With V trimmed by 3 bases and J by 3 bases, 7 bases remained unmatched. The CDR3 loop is CASSYPDRGIYEQYF. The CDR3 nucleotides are TGTGCCAGCAGCTACCCCGACAGGGGGATCTACGAGCAGTACTTC.

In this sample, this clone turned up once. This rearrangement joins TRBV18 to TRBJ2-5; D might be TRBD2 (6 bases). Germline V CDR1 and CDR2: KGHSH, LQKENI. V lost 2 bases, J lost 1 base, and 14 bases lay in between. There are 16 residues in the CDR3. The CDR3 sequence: CASSPALIGGQETQYF. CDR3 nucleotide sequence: TGTGCCAGCTCACCAGCCCTCATCGGGGGCCAAGAGACCCAGTACTTC. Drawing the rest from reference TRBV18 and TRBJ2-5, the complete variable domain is NAGVMQNPRHLVRRRGQEARLRCSPMKGHSHVYWYRQLPEEGLKFMVYLQKENIIDESGMPKERFSAEFPKEGPSILRIQQVVRGDSAAYFCASSPALIGGQETQYFGPGTRLLVL.

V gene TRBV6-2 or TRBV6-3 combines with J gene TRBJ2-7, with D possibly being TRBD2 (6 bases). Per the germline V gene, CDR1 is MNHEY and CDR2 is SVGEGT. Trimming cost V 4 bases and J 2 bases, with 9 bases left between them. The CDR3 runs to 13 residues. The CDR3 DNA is TGTGCCAGCAGTTTGTCGGGAGCCTACGAGCAGTACTTC. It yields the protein CASSLSGAYEQYF.

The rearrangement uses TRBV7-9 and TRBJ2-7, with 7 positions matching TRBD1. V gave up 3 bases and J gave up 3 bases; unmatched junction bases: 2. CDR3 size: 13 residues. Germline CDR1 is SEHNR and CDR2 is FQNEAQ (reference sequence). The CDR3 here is CASSFGQDYEQYF. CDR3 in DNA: TGTGCCAGCAGCTTTGGACAGGACTACGAGCAGTACTTC.

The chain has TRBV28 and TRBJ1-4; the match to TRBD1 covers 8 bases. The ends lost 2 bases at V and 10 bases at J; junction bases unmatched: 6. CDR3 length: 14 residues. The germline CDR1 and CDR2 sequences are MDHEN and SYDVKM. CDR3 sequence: CASSLRTGKAKLFF. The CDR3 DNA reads TGTGCCAGCAGTTTACGGACAGGGAAGGCAAAACTGTTTTTT.

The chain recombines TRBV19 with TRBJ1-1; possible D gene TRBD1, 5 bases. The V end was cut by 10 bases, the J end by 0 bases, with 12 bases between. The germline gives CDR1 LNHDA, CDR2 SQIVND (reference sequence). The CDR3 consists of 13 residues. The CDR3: CATQGSMNTEAFF. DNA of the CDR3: TGTGCCACCCAGGGTAGTATGAACACTGAAGCTTTCTTT.

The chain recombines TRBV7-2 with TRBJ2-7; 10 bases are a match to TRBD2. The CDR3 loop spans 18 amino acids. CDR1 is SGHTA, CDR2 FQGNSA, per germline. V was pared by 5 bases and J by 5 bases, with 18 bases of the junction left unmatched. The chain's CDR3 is CASSGGMTWLAGDNEQYF. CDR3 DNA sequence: TGTGCCAGCAGCGGAGGGATGACATGGCTAGCGGGAGATAACGAGCAGTACTTC.